This T cell receptor beta chain was recovered during a study of T cell responses to AZD1222 COVID-19 vaccine. Study results and caveats: Sampling captured repertoires only after the peak T cell response. Regions left unmutated in variants are reportedly the target of nearly half of spike-specific TCRs. It was only a handful of AZD1222 recipients who were seropositive at baseline.

In regard to this clone: Antigen: not known.

Trimming cost V 2 bases and J 0 bases, with 7 bases left between them. Germline CDR1 and CDR2: SGHTA and FQGNSA. There are 14 residues in the CDR3. Assay: immunoSEQ multiplex PCR; the TCRdb copy retains only in-frame clones and omits some. The sample lists some 73,000 clones, roughly nine tenths occurring once. This chain uses TRBV7-2 with TRBJ1-2; D might be TRBD1 (5 bases). The sequenced sample was peripheral blood, obtained 28 days after the second AZD1222 dose. This TCR was recovered from an adult who received the AZD1222 COVID-19 vaccine. The CDR3 DNA follows: TGTGCCAGCAGCTTACAGGGAGCTAACTATGGCTACACCTTC. This translates into CASSLQGANYGYTF.